These 3 T cell receptor beta chains were all obtained from the same sample, sequenced in a study of blood T cell repertoires in COVID-19. Clones were sequenced by immunoSEQ multiplex PCR, and TCRdb holds only the in-frame ones, with some missing. The repertoire has under 300,000 clones, about 88% of them found once; the top ten carry 3%. Sample: PBMCs or T cells enriched from blood (not recorded which). The receptor set was obtained from a woman in her forties or fifties who had recovered from COVID-19.

The rearrangement uses TRBV7-2 and TRBJ1-5; perhaps TRBD1 as D (6 bases). This CDR3 is built from 13 residues. V shed 5 bases and J shed 7 bases, with 12 bases lying between them. The germline gives CDR1 SGHTA, CDR2 FQGNSA. CDR3: CASSQEGVQPQHF. The DNA of the CDR3 is TGTGCCAGCAGCCAAGAGGGGGTCCAGCCCCAGCATTTT.

The CDR3 coding sequence is TGTGCCAGCAGCGTAGCTAGCGGGCCTAACTACGAGCAGTACTTC. Amino acids: CASSVASGPNYEQYF. This chain uses TRBV9 with TRBJ2-7, with 8 bases lining up with TRBD2. The germline CDR1 and CDR2 sequences are SGDLS and YYNGEE. V dropped 0 bases and J dropped 3; count of bases not matched to a gene: 5. CDR3 size: 15 residues. Using reference TRBV9 and TRBJ2-7 for the parts outside the CDR3, the full variable domain is DSGVTQTPKHLITATGQRVTLRCSPRSGDLSVYWYQQSLDQGLQFLIQYYNGEERAKGNILERFSAQQFPDLHSELNLSSLELGDSALYFCASSVASGPNYEQYFGPGTRLTVT.

The genes are TRBV5-4 and TRBJ2-7; a weak D match, TRBD2 (5 bases). From germline, CDR1 is SGHNT and CDR2 YYREEE (reference sequence). The CDR3 contains 13 residues. V was trimmed by 0 bases and J by 6 bases, leaving 10 bases between them. Here the CDR3 reads CASSLARRGEQYF. In DNA form, the CDR3 reads TGTGCCAGCAGCTTGGCTCGCCGGGGCGAGCAGTACTTC.